What follows are 5 T cell receptor beta chains derived from one specimen sequenced in a study of post-analysis software for immune sequencing data. Whole-study findings and limits: Patients carried roughly 5 TRBV segments more frequently than controls did, and TRBV5-6, TRBV5-1 and TRBV20-1 were among them.

Prepared libraries of TCR beta cDNA carried unique molecular identifiers. TCRdb reprocessed the PCR reads via MiXCR and lists one record per CDR3 protein. Here the sample spans 750,000 to 950,000 distinct CDR3 sequences, around 46% being singletons. Antigen specificity for these receptors is unknown. Specimen: blood. These receptors all stem from a girl aged 5-17 years with multiple sclerosis.

This chain's CDR3 is CASSHLRGWDNNEQFF. CDR3 sequence (DNA): TGTGCCAGCAGCCATCTCAGGGGTTGGGATAATAATGAGCAGTTCTTC. The chain joins TRBV11-2 to TRBJ2-1; the D gene is possibly TRBD1 (6 bases). The V end lost 5 bases, the J end lost 7 bases, and 21 bases lay between the germline ends. The CDR3 has 16 residues. The germline CDR1 and CDR2 sequences are SGHAT and FQNNGV.

This clonotype has only one observation. The chain uses TRBV4-3 and TRBJ1-5; D is undetermined. Deletions cut 0 bases from V and 6 bases from J, with 6 bases between. The CDR3 covers 13 residues. Germline-derived CDR1 and CDR2 are LGHNA and YSLEER. In DNA, the CDR3 is TGCGCCAGCAGCCAAGATCTGGTTCAGCCCCAGCATTTT. Translated: CASSQDLVQPQHF.

The V gene is TRBV12-3 or TRBV12-4, the J gene TRBJ1-5, with D tentatively TRBD1 (6 bases). The V and J ends lost 10 bases and 5 bases respectively, with 15 bases between them. The CDR3 is 13 amino acids. CDR3 residues: CATNKGGHQPQHF. CDR3 DNA sequence: TGTGCCACCAATAAAGGGGGGCATCAGCCCCAGCATTTT.

Regarding this clonotype: Germline and junction disagree at one end, which may indicate a read error. This CDR3 reads CVSGTSSPPGTDTQYF. In nucleotides, the CDR3 is TGTGTCAGCGGGACTAGCTCTCCTCCGGGCACAGATACGCAGTATTTT. The J gene is TRBJ2-3, the V gene TRBV7-9; 9 positions agree with TRBD2. Germline-derived CDR1 and CDR2 are SEHNR and FQNEAQ (reference sequence). The length of the CDR3 is 16 residues.

The rearrangement joins TRBV9 to TRBJ2-3, with 9 bases identical to TRBD2. Trimming took 3 bases from V and 4 from J; bases not matched to a gene: 9. CDR1 and CDR2 from the germline V gene are SGDLS and YYNGEE. CDR3 length equals 16 residues. CDR3 DNA: TGTGCCAGCAGCGCCAGGGCGGGAGGGCGCGCAGATACGCAGTATTTT. As protein: CASSARAGGRADTQYF.